This T cell receptor (beta chain) appears in the sequencing data of a study of identical twins. This clonotype was seen ten or more times. The antigen is unknown. TCRdb recomputed calls from the 5' RACE reads with MiXCR, one row per CDR3 protein. The repertoire holds 450,000 or so distinct CDR3 sequences, with more than 13% as singletons. Trimming took 6 bases from V and 7 from J, leaving 18 bases between them. Germline V gene data show CDR1 as SQVTM and CDR2 as ANQGSEA. The CDR3 length is 13 residues. Notes on the study in general: Where out-of-frame alpha sequences were twin-shared, they showed excess low generation probability.

The sample was also reused in another study, on yellow fever vaccine responses in identical twins.

The chain carries TRBV29-1 and TRBJ2-5; no clear D. Material for sequencing was CD4+ T cells sorted from blood. This receptor was obtained from a woman between 18 and 30 years old in good health. The CDR3 nucleotides are TGCAGCGTGGCGGCAGATCCAAGGGTGACCCAGTACTTC. Protein product: CSVAADPRVTQYF. Full variable domain (rest looked up from reference TRBV29-1 and TRBJ2-5): SAVISQKPSRDICQRGTSLTIQCQVDSQVTMMFWYRQQPGQSLTLIATANQGSEATYESGFVIDKFPISRPNLTFSTLTVSNMSPEDSSIYLCSVAADPRVTQYFGPGTRLLVL.